A selection of T cell receptor beta chains follows, all from one sample in a study of OX40 agonist ivuxolimab in advanced cancers. Measured with immunoSEQ multiplex PCR; TCRdb has only the in-frame clones, and not every one. The data show approximately 100,000 clones, with 90% seen just once and under 0.4% held by the top ten. Material: CD4+ or CD8+ T cells sorted from blood, obtained in a trial of the OX40 agonist ivuxolimab. The receptors stem from an adult with an advanced solid tumor such as melanoma, head and neck, liver or kidney cancer. CDR3s include the opening cysteine and the closing phenylalanine or tryptophan. Each record gives: CDR3 DNA, CDR3 protein, V gene, D gene, J gene, clone size. D genes are given only for firm matches. Clone size is shown for a subset of rows, as once, few, many or a class of expanded clone.

TGTGCCAGCAGTGAGGTCAGGGCAAGGGGCTACGAGCAGTACTTC	CASSEVRARGYEQYF	TRBV6-1	-	TRBJ2-7	-
TGCGCCAGCAGCCAAGCGACTAGCGGAGGCTCCTACAATGAGCAGTTCTTC	CASSQATSGGSYNEQFF	TRBV4-3	TRBD2	TRBJ2-1	-
TGTGCCAGCAGCCCCTATACGGGTACACCCCTCCACTTT	CASSPYTGTPLHF	TRBV11-2	-	TRBJ1-6	-
TGTGCCAGTAGTCCGACAGTTATGTCAAACATTCAGTACTTC	CASSPTVMSNIQYF	TRBV19	-	TRBJ2-4	-
TGTGCCTGGAGCTTTTCCGGGGGGACCCAGTACTTC	CAWSFSGGTQYF	TRBV30	-	TRBJ2-5	-
TGTGCCAGCAGTTACGGAGGAGGGTCCGGGGCCAACGTCCTGACTTTC	CASSYGGGSGANVLTF	TRBV6-6	-	TRBJ2-6	-
TGTGCCAGCAGTCCCCTGGGGGCACTAAACACTGAAGCTTTCTTT	CASSPLGALNTEAFF	TRBV6-1	-	TRBJ1-1	-
TGTGCCAGCAGCCCACCGGGGGCTGGTAATGAAAAACTGTTTTTT	CASSPPGAGNEKLFF	TRBV13	-	TRBJ1-4	once
TGCGCCAGCAGCCAAGATGAGACCAAGCAGTACTTC	CASSQDETKQYF	TRBV4-1	-	TRBJ2-7	-
TGTGCCAGTTCCAGGGAAGGGGTAGCCAAAAACATTCAGTACTTC	CASSREGVAKNIQYF	TRBV19	-	TRBJ2-4	-
TGCGCCAGCAGTCTACAGGGGAATCAGCCCCAGCATTTT	CASSLQGNQPQHF	TRBV10-2	TRBD1	TRBJ1-5	-
TGTGCCAGCAGGGCAGGGGGCAATCAGCCCCAGCATTTT	CASRAGGNQPQHF	TRBV6-5	-	TRBJ1-5	-
TGTGCCAGCAGTGTCCAGGGACAGGTCTCCTACAATGAGCAGTTCTTC	CASSVQGQVSYNEQFF	TRBV2	TRBD1	TRBJ2-1	once
TGTGCCAGCAGTTCGACAGGGACTAACTATGGCTACACCTTC	CASSSTGTNYGYTF	TRBV27	TRBD1	TRBJ1-2	-
TGTGCCAGCTCACCACAGGGGGCTTACACCGGGGAGCTGTTTTTT	CASSPQGAYTGELFF	TRBV18	TRBD1	TRBJ2-2	-
TGTGCCAGCGGATCACTCACAGATACGCAGTATTTT	CASGSLTDTQYF	TRBV7-9	-	TRBJ2-3	-
TGTGCCTGGAGTGCCAACAGGGGAAGCAATCAGCCCCAGCATTTT	CAWSANRGSNQPQHF	TRBV30	TRBD1	TRBJ1-5	-
TGTGCCAGCTCACCACCGGGGCGCGCAGATACGCAGTATTTT	CASSPPGRADTQYF	TRBV18	-	TRBJ2-3	-
TGTGCCAGCAGTCTGCGGGGCGACATGACAGATACGCAGTATTTT	CASSLRGDMTDTQYF	TRBV6-5	-	TRBJ2-3	-
TGTGCCAGCAGCTATTCTAGCGGGAGAGCCGGCGGGGAGCTGTTTTTT	CASSYSSGRAGGELFF	TRBV7-2	TRBD2	TRBJ2-2	-
TGTGCCAGCAGGGGGAACACTAACACCGGGGAGCTGTTTTTT	CASRGNTNTGELFF	TRBV6-1	-	TRBJ2-2	-
TGCGCCAGCAGCTTGGCCGAGAACACAGATACGCAGTATTTT	CASSLAENTDTQYF	TRBV5-1	-	TRBJ2-3	-
TGCGCCAGCAGCCAAGATCATTTCGGGAGATCCTACAATGAGCAGTTCTTC	CASSQDHFGRSYNEQFF	TRBV4-3	-	TRBJ2-1	-
TGTGCCAGCAGTTTCATTCCTGGGAAACTAGCCAAAAACATTCAGTACTTC	CASSFIPGKLAKNIQYF	TRBV28	-	TRBJ2-4	-
TGTGCCACCAGCAGAGATCGGATTAGGACCTACAATGAGCAGTTCTTC	CATSRDRIRTYNEQFF	TRBV15	-	TRBJ2-1	-
TGTGCCAGCAGTCGGGGACAGCCACAAGAGACCCAGTACTTC	CASSRGQPQETQYF	TRBV5-8	TRBD1	TRBJ2-5	-
TGCGCCCCAGGAGCATCCGGAAACACCATATATTTT	CAPGASGNTIYF	TRBV23-1	-	TRBJ1-3	-
TGTGCCAGCAGCCCCGGGACCCAAGAGACCCAGTACTTC	CASSPGTQETQYF	TRBV11-2	-	TRBJ2-5	-
TGTGCCAGCAGTTTACCCGGGACAGGATACTACGAGCAGTACTTC	CASSLPGTGYYEQYF	TRBV28	TRBD1	TRBJ2-7	-
TGCGCCAGCAGCGTTAACCTAGCGGGTGAATCCTACGAGCAGTACTTC	CASSVNLAGESYEQYF	TRBV5-1	TRBD2	TRBJ2-7	-
TGTGCCACCAGCAGACCCGGAGAGGCCGGGACAATTGGGTACGAGCAGTACTTC	CATSRPGEAGTIGYEQYF	TRBV15	-	TRBJ2-7	once
TGTGCCAGCAGCTTAGGTGGAATCACCGGGGAGCTGTTTTTT	CASSLGGITGELFF	TRBV11-2	-	TRBJ2-2	-
TGTGCCAGCAGCGCCCCAGGGGGCACAGAGACCCAGTACTTC	CASSAPGGTETQYF	TRBV5-5	TRBD1	TRBJ2-5	once
TGTGCCAGCAGCTTGGAGTTTGACGCACTTTTAGCCAAAAACATTCAGTACTTC	CASSLEFDALLAKNIQYF	TRBV5-6	-	TRBJ2-4	once
TGTGCCAGCAGCTGGGGACTAGCGGGAGTACAAGAGACCCAGTACTTC	CASSWGLAGVQETQYF	TRBV5-6	TRBD2	TRBJ2-5	-
TGTGCCAGCAGCGAAACCGGGACTCTCGATGGGCAGTTCTTC	CASSETGTLDGQFF	TRBV7-3	-	TRBJ2-1	-